This T cell receptor (beta chain) was found in a study of T cells after yellow fever vaccination. On the study more broadly: Fractions with few cells were prepared using SMART-Seq v4 Ultra Low Input. Study outcomes and limitations: Only a small proportion of the clonotypes turned up in both the CD4 and the CD8 compartments, likely arising from convergent recombination. The study found a weaker secondary response that peaked faster, day 5 versus 15.

Synthesis of TCR cDNA relied on 5'RACE template switching, which attached a universal primer site and UMIs. One entry per CDR3 protein results from TCRdb running MiXCR on the 5' RACE reads. The sample includes 300,000 or so distinct CDR3 sequences, roughly 13% of them seen just once. Trimming took 4 bases from V and 4 from J, leaving 11 bases between them. The CDR3 loop spans 13 amino acids. The V gene's germline CDR1 is SGHDT and CDR2 YYEEEE. This clonotype appeared a few times. Its target is not known. The sequence derives from a man aged 30 to 45 who received the YFV17D yellow fever vaccine. The input for sequencing was CD4+ T cells sorted from PBMCs, taken 45 days after the yellow fever booster vaccination. The chain uses TRBV5-6 and TRBJ1-1; tentative D call: TRBD1 (5 bases). The CDR3 DNA reads as TGTGCCAGCAGCATCAGGGTAGTCACTGAAGCTTTCTTT. Amino acids: CASSIRVVTEAFF.